This T cell receptor beta chain was found in a study of T cells expressing NK-cell markers. Study overall: All TCR beta repertoires analysed originated from sorted CD3+CD56+NKG2C+, CD3+CD56+NKG2C- and CD3+CD56-NKG2C+ T cells.

Generation of TCR beta cDNA was performed by 5'RACE template switching incorporating UMIs. No DNA is given; TCRdb re-called the 5' RACE reads and lists each CDR3 protein once. This repertoire includes about 390,000 distinct CDR3 sequences. Notes on the study in general: The dominant NKG2C+ clonotypes represented about 1.0-7.0% of CD8+ T cells in about six donors.

As for this clonotype: Its specificity is not known.

The length of the CDR3 is 15 residues. Germline loops: CDR1 DFQATT, CDR2 SNEGSKA (reference sequence). V usage is TRBV20-1 and J usage is TRBJ2-1; there is no DNA to check the TCRdb D call of TRBD2. The sequenced material came from blood T cells: a sorted CD56 or NKG2C T cell subset, CD4+ or CD8+ T cells, or bulk PBMC T cells (not recorded which). The TCR comes from a woman aged 45-65 years in good health. The chain's CDR3 is CSARDSLAGGNEQFF.